The TCR beta chain under discussion was sequenced for a study of T-cell memory formation after mild COVID-19. Using its own MiXCR run on the 5' RACE reads, TCRdb lists one record per CDR3 protein. Among approximately 430,000 distinct CDR3 sequences listed, more than 20% were seen once. V lost 4 bases to trimming and J lost 4 bases, with 14 bases between them. This CDR3 has 14 amino acids. The germline V gene encodes CDR1 SGDLS and CDR2 YYNGEE. This clonotype has a handful of counts. Sequencing was carried out using PBMCs or a T cell subset sorted from them (not recorded which). V usage is TRBV9 and J usage is TRBJ1-1, with D hard to call. The origin of this receptor is an adult woman who had mild COVID-19 (a few samples of this study predate the infection). Cell type and time point are not known. CDR3 in amino acids: CASSPPLGGTEAFF. CDR3 coding DNA: TGTGCCAGCAGCCCACCCCTTGGAGGCACTGAAGCTTTCTTT.